These T cell receptor beta chains were read from a single sample in a study of cytomegalovirus exposure and HLA in healthy donors. Clones were sequenced by immunoSEQ multiplex PCR, and TCRdb holds only the in-frame ones, with some missing. The table records fewer than 250,000 clones, 60% to 80% of them present only once. The sample taken for sequencing was PBMCs. Source of these receptors: a woman aged 18-29 years in good health and CMV-seronegative. CDR3s include the opening cysteine and the closing phenylalanine or tryptophan. A D gene is named only where the DNA matches it firmly. Clone size is shown for a subset of rows, as once, few, many or a class of expanded clone.

clone_size,v_call,j_call,d_call,cdr3_aa,cdr3_nt
NA,TRBV6-5,TRBJ1-2,NA,CASRRTVNYGYTF,TGTGCCAGCAGAAGGACAGTAAACTATGGCTACACCTTC
NA,TRBV9,TRBJ1-1,NA,CASSPRPRLNTEAFF,TGTGCCAGCAGCCCGCGCCCCAGGTTGAACACTGAAGCTTTCTTT
few,TRBV4-1,TRBJ1-1,NA,CASSQEGGNTEAFF,TGCGCCAGCAGCCAAGAGGGGGGAAACACTGAAGCTTTCTTT
NA,TRBV19,TRBJ1-6,TRBD1,CASSIDSRTGGSPLHF,TGTGCCAGTAGTATAGATTCCCGGACAGGAGGTTCACCCCTCCACTTT
few,TRBV4-2,TRBJ1-3,TRBD1,CASSPVPGGSGNTIYF,TGTGCCAGCAGTCCTGTTCCAGGGGGGAGTGGAAACACCATATATTTT
NA,TRBV2,TRBJ2-3,TRBD1,CASSRQGASTDTQYF,TGTGCCAGCAGCCGACAGGGGGCGAGCACAGATACGCAGTATTTT
NA,TRBV9,TRBJ2-4,TRBD1,CASSVGAGGADIQYF,TGTGCCAGCAGCGTAGGCGCAGGGGGCGCAGACATTCAGTACTTC
NA,TRBV6-1,TRBJ2-7,TRBD2,CASSDPGLAGRYEQYF,TGTGCCAGCAGTGACCCAGGACTAGCGGGTCGCTACGAGCAGTACTTC
NA,TRBV28,TRBJ2-1,NA,CASRKESYNEQFF,TGTGCCAGCAGAAAGGAGTCCTACAATGAGCAGTTCTTC
NA,TRBV21-1,TRBJ1-2,NA,CASSKAWTANYGYTF,TGTGCCAGCAGCAAGGCTTGGACAGCTAACTATGGCTACACCTTC
NA,TRBV5-1,TRBJ2-5,TRBD1,CASSLGPTGYQETQYF,TGCGCCAGCAGCTTGGGCCCGACAGGGTACCAAGAGACCCAGTACTTC
NA,TRBV28,TRBJ1-5,TRBD1,CASTDPGTGVQPQHF,TGTGCCAGCACCGATCCCGGGACAGGGGTTCAGCCCCAGCATTTT
NA,TRBV6-5,TRBJ2-1,TRBD2,CASSYSGLAGGEQFF,TGTGCCAGCAGTTACTCGGGACTAGCGGGAGGTGAGCAGTTCTTC
once,TRBV19,TRBJ1-5,NA,CASRLTGGFQPQHF,TGTGCCAGTAGATTGACAGGAGGTTTTCAGCCCCAGCATTTT
NA,TRBV28,TRBJ1-1,NA,CASSLSQNGGTEAFF,TGTGCCAGCAGTCTAAGCCAGAACGGGGGCACTGAAGCTTTCTTT
NA,TRBV30,TRBJ2-6,NA,CASAPGQASGANVLTF,TGTGCCTCTGCCCCGGGACAAGCCTCTGGGGCCAACGTCCTGACTTTC
NA,TRBV5-1,TRBJ2-7,NA,CASSPTDSSYEQYF,TGCGCCAGCAGCCCGACAGACAGCTCCTACGAGCAGTACTTC
NA,TRBV4-2,TRBJ2-7,NA,CASSQETVVREQYF,TGTGCCAGCAGCCAAGAGACAGTAGTGAGAGAGCAGTACTTC
few,TRBV13,TRBJ1-2,TRBD1,CASSPGGQGGYGYTF,TGTGCCAGCAGCCCCGGGGGACAGGGGGGCTATGGCTACACCTTC
NA,TRBV4-1,TRBJ2-7,NA,CASSHTLDYEQYF,TGCGCCAGCAGCCACACACTTGACTACGAGCAGTACTTC
NA,TRBV25-1,TRBJ1-3,TRBD1,CASSEGRGGNTIYF,TGTGCCAGCAGTGAGGGCAGGGGGGGAAACACCATATATTTT
once,TRBV7-7,TRBJ2-7,NA,CASSLGQGLPYEQYF,TGTGCCAGCAGCTTAGGTCAGGGGTTACCCTACGAGCAGTACTTC
NA,TRBV15,TRBJ2-5,TRBD2,CATSRQRDYLETQYF,TGTGCCACCAGCAGACAGCGGGACTACTTAGAGACCCAGTACTTC
few,TRBV7-3,TRBJ2-2,NA,CASSLPSGELFF,TGTGCCAGCAGCTTACCTAGCGGGGAGCTGTTTTTT
NA,TRBV5-1,TRBJ1-2,TRBD1,CASSLDWTGGYGYTF,TGCGCCAGCAGCTTAGATTGGACAGGAGGTTATGGCTACACCTTC
once,TRBV19,TRBJ2-7,NA,CASSRAGSSYEQYF,TGTGCCAGTAGTCGGGCGGGTAGCTCCTACGAGCAGTACTTC
once,TRBV4-1,TRBJ2-1,TRBD2,CASSPASGVYNEQFF,TGCGCCAGCAGCCCCGCTAGCGGGGTGTACAATGAGCAGTTCTTC
NA,TRBV28,TRBJ2-7,NA,CASSPETLSSYEQYF,TGTGCCAGCAGTCCCGAGACTTTAAGCTCCTACGAGCAGTACTTC
NA,TRBV14,TRBJ2-2,TRBD1,CASSPPTGVGTGELFF,TGTGCCAGCAGCCCCCCGACAGGGGTGGGCACCGGGGAGCTGTTTTTT
few,TRBV6-6,TRBJ1-2,NA,CASSGGGTNYGYTF,TGTGCCAGCAGTGGGGGGGGGACTAACTATGGCTACACCTTC
NA,TRBV7-9,TRBJ2-7,TRBD1,CASSPGTGGRSEQYF,TGTGCCAGCAGCCCGGGGACAGGGGGCAGATCCGAGCAGTACTTC
NA,TRBV5-4,TRBJ1-1,TRBD1,CASSTRTGGTEAFF,TGTGCCAGCAGCACTCGGACAGGGGGCACTGAAGCTTTCTTT
once,TRBV28,TRBJ2-7,NA,CASSSPFDGNYEQYF,TGTGCCAGCAGTTCCCCATTCGACGGGAACTACGAGCAGTACTTC
NA,TRBV2,TRBJ1-1,NA,CASSESRGLEAFF,TGTGCCAGCAGTGAATCGCGCGGGCTAGAAGCTTTCTTT
NA,TRBV7-9,TRBJ2-7,TRBD2,CASSLERSGGAVHEQYF,TGTGCCAGCAGCTTAGAAAGGAGCGGGGGGGCCGTCCACGAGCAGTACTTC
NA,TRBV10-3,TRBJ1-5,NA,CAIGLTGNQPQHF,TGTGCCATAGGACTCACCGGTAATCAGCCCCAGCATTTT
NA,TRBV28,TRBJ2-1,NA,CASSLVHANIYNEQFF,TGTGCCAGCAGTTTAGTCCATGCGAATATCTACAATGAGCAGTTCTTC
NA,TRBV28,TRBJ1-2,NA,CAITGNEYGYTF,TGTGCCATTACAGGGAATGAATATGGCTACACCTTC
NA,TRBV6-4,TRBJ1-1,NA,CASSPRGGPPRSYEAFF,TGTGCCAGCAGTCCGCGAGGAGGGCCCCCCAGAAGTTACGAAGCTTTCTTT
NA,TRBV6-1,TRBJ1-5,NA,CASSDSGQGRPQHF,TGTGCCAGCAGTGATAGTGGGCAGGGGAGGCCCCAGCATTTT
NA,TRBV4-2,TRBJ2-1,TRBD2,CASSQELAGSYNEQFF,TGTGCCAGCAGCCAAGAATTAGCGGGCTCCTACAATGAGCAGTTCTTC
few,TRBV29-1,TRBJ2-1,TRBD2,CSVAGLAGDEQFF,TGCAGCGTTGCGGGACTAGCGGGAGATGAGCAGTTCTTC
few,TRBV2,TRBJ2-1,TRBD2,CASTGTSGGAMYNEQFF,TGTGCCAGCACCGGGACTAGCGGGGGGGCTATGTACAATGAGCAGTTCTTC
NA,TRBV19,TRBJ2-5,TRBD2,CASSPGGLAGEETQYF,TGTGCCAGTAGCCCTGGCGGACTAGCGGGGGAAGAGACCCAGTACTTC
NA,TRBV6-5,TRBJ2-7,NA,CASSHGTLGPVEQYF,TGTGCCAGCAGTCACGGGACTCTGGGTCCGGTCGAGCAGTACTTC
NA,TRBV5-1,TRBJ1-1,NA,CASSLSRDPGGTGAFF,TGCGCCAGCAGCTTGTCCAGGGATCCCGGCGGCACTGGAGCTTTCTTT